This TCR beta chain was recorded in a study of blood T cell repertoires in COVID-19. Profiling relied on immunoSEQ multiplex PCR, and the TCRdb table lists in-frame clones only, not all of them. The repertoire holds around 260,000 clones, with 80% to 85% as singletons. This CDR3 comprises 13 residues. Per germline, CDR1 MNHEY and CDR2 SMNVEV (reference sequence). V lost 3 bases to trimming and J lost 0 bases, with 5 bases between them. V is TRBV27 and J is TRBJ1-1; no clear D. The sequence derives from a person between 65 and 79 years old with COVID-19, enrolled during active disease. Input material: peripheral blood. For the CDR3, the DNA is TGTGCCAGCAGTTTCCGTATGAACACTGAAGCTTTCTTT. It codes for CASSFRMNTEAFF.